This T cell receptor (delta chain) was sequenced during a study of Vδ1+ human thymocytes. Study-level results: TRD repertoires were essentially private, unlike widely shared TRG clonotypes. Thymic TRG and TRD repertoires appeared highly polyclonal.

V lost 1 base and J lost 0, with 9 bases in between. Per germline, CDR1 TSWWSYY and CDR2 QGS. The CDR3 loop spans 15 amino acids. Alphabeta T cells were depleted, then CD3+ Vdelta1+ Vdelta2- thymocytes were FACS-sorted. Vdelta1+ thymocyte sorts reached between about 97% and 99.6% purity. The template was reverse-transcribed extracted RNA. Pooled V-gene forward primers with one constant-region reverse primer generated the CDR3 amplicons by multiplex PCR. TCRdb called clones from the multiplex PCR reads again using CATT. The sample includes fewer than 30,000 delta-chain clones, nearly 7.5% of them seen just once. This clone was detected a few times. Its specificity is unknown.

The sample was Vdelta1+ gamma-delta thymocytes from the thymus. As to subset: FACS-sorted CD3+ TCRalphabeta- TCRVdelta1+ TCRVdelta2- thymocytes. This receptor was identified in a girl in the first two years of life who had congenital heart surgery. This sequence joins TRDV1 and TRDJ1; no clear D gene. CDR3 in amino acids: CALGEHGRNTDKLIF. In DNA form, the CDR3 reads TGTGCTCTTGGGGAACACGGTAGAAACACCGATAAACTCATCTTT.